Presented here are 22 T cell receptor beta chains from one specimen sequenced in a study of a mutant IDH1 vaccine in newly diagnosed glioma. The antigens of these receptors remain unknown. Using immunoSEQ multiplex PCR, the repertoire was profiled, and TCRdb retains in-frame clones only, with some absent. The table records about 130,000 clones, 80% of them present only once. Regarding time point: week 11, during vaccination. Each dose delivered 300 ug of mutant IDH1 20-mer peptide subcutaneously with imiquimod. The material sequenced was PBMCs, taken from a glioma patient whose treatment included an IDH1 peptide vaccine. These receptors all stem from a middle-aged man with glioma.

This chain links TRBV7-9 with TRBJ2-3; D is undetermined. The V end lost 1 base, the J end lost 6 bases, and 5 bases lay between the germline ends. Germline-derived CDR1 and CDR2 are SEHNR and FQNEAQ (reference sequence). The CDR3 is 12 residues long. The CDR3 region has the DNA TGTGCCAGCAGCTTAGTTCCGGATACGCAGTATTTT. This encodes CASSLVPDTQYF.

V is TRBV30 and J is TRBJ2-1, with D possibly TRBD1 on 5 matching bases. V dropped 2 bases and J dropped 8 bases, with 13 bases sitting between them. Germline CDR1 is GTSNPN and CDR2 is SVGIG (reference sequence). This CDR3 has 13 residues. The CDR3 region has the DNA TGTGCCTGGAGTCGGCAGGGCTTCGATGAGCAGTTCTTC. The encoded protein is CAWSRQGFDEQFF.

The chain is built from TRBV6-1 and TRBJ2-7; no definite D call. Trimming cost V 5 bases and J 3 bases, with 5 bases left between them. The length of the CDR3 is 11 residues. CDR1 MNHNS and CDR2 SASEGT come from the germline V gene. This CDR3 is CASSRDYEQYF. CDR3 bases: TGTGCCAGCAGTCGCGACTACGAGCAGTACTTC.

The J gene is TRBJ2-3, the V gene TRBV18; D is possibly TRBD1 (6 bases). The CDR3 runs 19 residues. From germline, CDR1 is KGHSH and CDR2 LQKENI. V lost 2 bases, J lost 0 bases, and 21 bases lay in between. The CDR3 here is CASSPTDRTAPRSTDTQYF. CDR3 DNA sequence: TGTGCCAGCTCACCAACCGACAGGACCGCGCCTAGGAGCACAGATACGCAGTATTTT.

This clone was seen more than once but under ten times. The V gene is TRBV10-3, the J gene TRBJ2-7, with D hard to call. The CDR3 has 14 amino acids. Germline CDR1 ENHRY, CDR2 SYGVKD. Trimming removed 7 bases from V and 4 bases from J, with 17 bases in between. The CDR3 bases are TGTGCCATCAATGAAAGACCACGAGATTACGAGCAGTACTTC. Its translation: CAINERPRDYEQYF.

The genes are TRBV28 and TRBJ1-4, with 9 bases matching TRBD1. Trimming removed 6 bases from V and 4 bases from J; junction bases left unmatched: 9. This CDR3 region has 16 residues. Germline CDR1 and CDR2: MDHEN and SYDVKM. CDR3 region: CASSKSGQGLNEKLFF. CDR3 DNA: TGTGCCAGCAGCAAGAGTGGACAGGGGCTTAATGAAAAACTGTTTTTT.

This clone has just a few counts. V gene TRBV30 combines with J gene TRBJ1-2; unclear D gene. Germline V CDR1 and CDR2: GTSNPN, SVGIG (reference sequence). The CDR3 is 14 amino acids. Trimming stripped 2 bases from V and 11 bases from J, with 21 bases between. This chain's CDR3 is CAWSWPEGTMGYTF. CDR3 DNA: TGTGCCTGGAGTTGGCCAGAAGGTACTATGGGGTACACCTTC.

The chain employs TRBV7-2 and TRBJ2-4, with TRBD1 matching over 7 bases. The CDR3 covers 16 residues. CDR1 and CDR2 (germline): SGHTA, FQGNSA. The ends lost 3 bases at V and 7 bases at J; junction bases unmatched: 12. The CDR3: CASSFKTGTARNIQYF. The DNA of the CDR3 is TGTGCCAGCAGCTTCAAAACCGGGACAGCCCGTAACATTCAGTACTTC.

V gene TRBV5-1 combines with J gene TRBJ1-3, with D tentatively TRBD1 (5 bases). In germline, CDR1 is SGHRS, CDR2 YFSETQ. This CDR3 has 16 residues. Trimming removed 5 bases at V and 0 bases at J, with 15 bases between. CDR3 sequence (DNA): TGCGCCAGCAGTTCGGACGGTGGGGCCTCTGGAAACACCATATATTTT. Translated, it gives CASSSDGGASGNTIYF.

The chain joins TRBV29-1 to TRBJ2-5; D remains unclear. CDR3 size: 12 residues. The germline V and J ends were trimmed by 6 bases and 1 base, with 9 bases remaining between them. Germline lookup yields CDR1 SQVTM and CDR2 ANQGSEA. CDR3 sequence reads: CSVADVQETQYF. The CDR3 region has the DNA TGCAGCGTCGCGGACGTCCAAGAGACCCAGTACTTC.

V is TRBV19 and J is TRBJ2-2; TRBD1 is a possible D gene (5 bases). This CDR3 comprises 14 residues. The germline V and J ends were trimmed by 7 bases and 4 bases, with 13 bases remaining between them. From germline, CDR1 is LNHDA and CDR2 SQIVND (reference sequence). The CDR3 DNA reads as TGTGCCAGTACCAGTAAAGGGGCCACCGGGGAGCTGTTTTTT. This encodes CASTSKGATGELFF.

The chain has TRBV10-3 and TRBJ2-1, with 9 bases matching TRBD2. CDR1 and CDR2 from the germline V gene are ENHRY and SYGVKD. Trimming removed 2 bases from V and 10 bases from J; junction bases left unmatched: 9. The CDR3 runs 15 residues. The CDR3: CAISEQDSGRTEQFF. CDR3 in DNA: TGTGCCATCAGTGAGCAAGACAGCGGGAGGACCGAGCAGTTCTTC.

V and J are TRBV6-4 and TRBJ2-7; D might be TRBD2 (6 bases). This CDR3 comprises 16 residues. Germline V gives CDR1 MRHNA, CDR2 SNTAGT. Between the trimmed V and J ends, which lost 2 bases and 3 bases, there was a span of 17 bases. The CDR3 nucleotides are TGTGCCAGCAGTGACCCCGAGACTAGGAGCCTCTACGAGCAGTACTTC. This codes for CASSDPETRSLYEQYF.

The rearrangement links TRBV5-1 to TRBJ2-6, with D maybe TRBD1 (8 bases). Trimming cost V 2 bases and J 2 bases, with 20 bases left between them. The CDR3 has 19 amino acids. Germline lookup yields CDR1 SGHRS and CDR2 YFSETQ. The CDR3 DNA reads as TGCGCCAGCAGCTTTTGGTCGGGGGGACAGGCGACTGGGGCCAACGTCCTGACTTTC. Translating it yields CASSFWSGGQATGANVLTF.

This clone was seen a handful of times. The V gene is TRBV6-5, the J gene TRBJ1-2; 8 positions match TRBD1. Germline CDR1 is MNHEY and CDR2 is SVGAGI. The CDR3 totals 15 residues. The junction had 6 bases not matched to a gene; V was cut back by 2 bases and J by 4 bases. The CDR3 nucleotides are TGTGCCAGCAGTTACGGGACAGGATATCGCTATGGCTACACCTTC. This gives the protein CASSYGTGYRYGYTF.

CDR3 nucleotides: TGTGCCAGCAGCCCTGCAGTGGAACGGGTGTCCGGGGAGCTGTTTTTT. Protein: CASSPAVERVSGELFF. The chain has TRBV5-4 and TRBJ2-2; D remains ambiguous. CDR3 length: 16 residues. V shed 4 bases and J shed 6 bases, with 19 bases lying between them. Germline lookup yields CDR1 SGHNT and CDR2 YYREEE (reference sequence).

This clone appeared a few times. This chain joins TRBV27 and TRBJ2-7; TRBD2 matches at 8 bases. With 10 bases clipped from V and 3 bases from J, the junction kept 11 bases outside the gene matches. The CDR3 is 14 residues long. Per germline, CDR1 MNHEY and CDR2 SMNVEV (reference sequence). CDR3 sequence (DNA): TGTGCCATCCGGGGGGGGCGGGCCAGCTACGAGCAGTACTTC. Protein: CAIRGGRASYEQYF.

The chain couples TRBV19 to TRBJ2-7, with D possibly matching TRBD2 (5 bases). Trimming took off 1 base at V and 0 bases at J, with 13 bases between the two ends. Germline V gives CDR1 LNHDA, CDR2 SQIVND (reference sequence). The CDR3 contains 16 residues. This CDR3 is CASSIGGLPSSYEQYF. The CDR3 region has the DNA TGTGCCAGTAGTATAGGTGGACTTCCAAGCTCCTACGAGCAGTACTTC.

V and J are TRBV27 and TRBJ2-7; D is possibly TRBD2 (5 bases). The V gene's germline CDR1 is MNHEY and CDR2 SMNVEV (reference sequence). This CDR3 spans 14 amino acids. V dropped 1 base and J dropped 2 bases, with 9 bases sitting between them. The CDR3 DNA follows: TGTGCCAGCAGTTTATTCCGGGGTCCCTACGAGCAGTACTTC. Its protein product is CASSLFRGPYEQYF.

In this sample, this clone turned up a few times. The gene calls are TRBV9 and TRBJ2-3; the match to TRBD2 covers 7 bases. Losses at the gene ends were 3 bases for V and 2 bases for J; bases not matched to a gene: 6. Per the germline V gene, CDR1 is SGDLS and CDR2 is YYNGEE. This CDR3 comprises 15 residues. The CDR3 bases are TGTGCCAGCAGCGCCCGGGGGGTGGACACAGATACGCAGTATTTT. This codes for CASSARGVDTDTQYF.

The chain recombines TRBV4-2 with TRBJ1-2; TRBD1 might be the D (6 bases). Between the trimmed V and J ends, which lost 4 bases and 2 bases, there was a span of 11 bases. CDR1 is LGHNA, CDR2 YNFKEQ, per germline. This CDR3 has 14 residues. CDR3 bases: TGTGCCAGCAGCCCGGGACATCCGAACTATGGCTACACCTTC. This sequence encodes CASSPGHPNYGYTF.

This clone was seen just once. The rearrangement joins TRBV6-5 to TRBJ1-2; no clear D gene. Germline V lookup: CDR1 MNHEY, CDR2 SVGAGI. The CDR3 extends over 15 amino acids. Between the trimmed V and J ends, which lost 3 bases and 4 bases, there was a span of 15 bases. As DNA, the CDR3 is TGTGCCAGCAGTTATTCCCGTACTGGGATCTATGGCTACACCTTC. Translating it yields CASSYSRTGIYGYTF.